The T cell receptor beta chain described here comes from a study of blood T cell repertoires in COVID-19. Original processing notes: Quantification of nucleated cells was approximated via reference gene primer amplification. Using immunoSEQ multiplex PCR, the repertoire was profiled, and TCRdb retains in-frame clones only, with some absent. V and J calls and clone size are as listed in that table; D and trimming were resolved from the DNA. The sample consists of about 100,000 clones, more than 85% of them appearing once. The V gene's germline CDR1 is LNHDA and CDR2 SQIVND (reference sequence). V dropped 5 bases and J dropped 2 bases, with 18 bases sitting between them. CDR3 length equals 16 residues.

This clonotype was obtained from a man aged 18 to 30 with acute or convalescent COVID-19. The chain recombines TRBV19 with TRBJ1-2; D might be TRBD1 (6 bases). What was sequenced was peripheral blood. The CDR3 nucleotides are TGTGCCAGTAGTTCTGGCCGTAAGAGGGGGAACTATGGCTACACCTTC. Translated, it gives CASSSGRKRGNYGYTF. Supplemented by reference TRBV19 and TRBJ1-2, the full variable domain reads DGGITQSPKYLFRKEGQNVTLSCEQNLNHDAMYWYRQDPGQGLRLIYYSQIVNDFQKGDIAEGYSVSREKKESFPLTVTSAQKNPTAFYLCASSSGRKRGNYGYTFGSGTRLTVV.